The 30 T cell receptor beta chains below were found in one sample sequenced in a study of T cell responses to AZD1222 COVID-19 vaccine. This table comes from immunoSEQ multiplex PCR, and its TCRdb copy is limited to in-frame clones, with some not included. The sample holds tens of thousands of clones; more than 85% are singletons and the top ten take roughly 5%. Sequenced here: peripheral blood, sampled 28 days after the second AZD1222 dose. The receptors come from an adult who received the AZD1222 COVID-19 vaccine.

The chain employs TRBV6-2 or TRBV6-3 and TRBJ1-2; 7 bases are a match to TRBD1. V was clipped by 5 bases and J by 1 base; unmatched bases: 7. This CDR3 has 15 amino acids. The germline gives CDR1 MNHEY, CDR2 SVGEGT. The CDR3 reads CASSRSGQLNYGYTF. The CDR3 bases are TGTGCCAGCAGTCGCTCGGGACAGCTTAACTATGGCTACACCTTC.

This chain joins TRBV2 and TRBJ2-1; a possible D gene is TRBD2 (5 bases). There are 13 residues in the CDR3. Germline V gene data show CDR1 as SNHLY and CDR2 as FYNNEI. The ends were cut back, 10 bases at V and 8 bases at J, with 18 bases in the middle. This CDR3 is CATLAYYNDEQFF. The DNA of the CDR3 is TGTGCCACCCTAGCTTACTACAATGATGAGCAGTTCTTC. Full variable domain (rest looked up from reference TRBV2 and TRBJ2-1): EPEVTQTPSHQVTQMGQEVILRCVPISNHLYFYWYRQILGQKVEFLVSFYNNEISEKSEIFDDQFSVERPDGSNFTLKIRSTKLEDSAMYFCATLAYYNDEQFFGPGTRLTVL.

V and J are TRBV7-2 and TRBJ2-1; tentative D call: TRBD2 (6 bases). The V gene lost 2 bases and the J gene lost 6 bases, with 14 bases spanning the gap. The germline V gene encodes CDR1 SGHTA and CDR2 FQGNSA. The CDR3 runs to 15 residues. The CDR3 DNA reads as TGTGCCAGCAGCTTAAATACCGGGACTCGCAATGAGCAGTTCTTC. It encodes CASSLNTGTRNEQFF.

This clone was detected only once. The chain joins TRBV7-9 to TRBJ1-1; D not certain. Germline-derived CDR1 and CDR2 are SEHNR and FQNEAQ (reference sequence). This CDR3 is 15 amino acids long. V was cut by 2 bases and J by 2 bases, with 12 bases left in between. The DNA of the CDR3 is TGTGCCAGCAGCTTATTCGTCCTAACAAACACTGAAGCTTTCTTT. It translates to CASSLFVLTNTEAFF.

The sample holds one count of this clone. The chain joins TRBV4-1 to TRBJ2-7; TRBD1 matches at 11 bases. The CDR3 runs to 16 residues. The V gene end was trimmed by 4 bases and the J gene end by 3 bases; junction bases not matched to a gene: 8. Germline CDR1 reads MGHRA; CDR2 reads YSYEKL. Here the CDR3 DNA reads TGCGCCAGCAGCCGAGGACGCGGGACAGGGGGCTACGAGCAGTACTTC. The encoded protein is CASSRGRGTGGYEQYF.

This clone was found once. This CDR3 is CASSSGTGTDTQYF. For the CDR3, the DNA is TGTGCCAGTAGTTCCGGGACTGGCACAGATACGCAGTATTTT. The chain recombines TRBV19 with TRBJ2-3, with D possibly TRBD2 on 6 matching bases. The V gene lost 5 bases and the J gene lost 1 base, with 10 bases spanning the gap. This CDR3 comprises 14 residues. Germline V lookup: CDR1 LNHDA, CDR2 SQIVND (reference sequence). Full variable domain (rest looked up from reference TRBV19 and TRBJ2-3): DGGITQSPKYLFRKEGQNVTLSCEQNLNHDAMYWYRQDPGQGLRLIYYSQIVNDFQKGDIAEGYSVSREKKESFPLTVTSAQKNPTAFYLCASSSGTGTDTQYFGPGTRLTVL.

V and J are TRBV12-5 and TRBJ2-2; 11 positions match TRBD1. The V segment lost 7 bases and the J segment 6 bases; nucleotides outside the gene matches: 10. In germline, CDR1 is LGHNT, CDR2 FRNRAP. CDR3 length: 16 amino acids. CDR3 nucleotide sequence: TGTGCTAGTGTCCCGGACAGGGGGCTTCGTTCCGGGGAGCTGTTTTTT. Its translation: CASVPDRGLRSGELFF.

The V gene is TRBV3-1 (or the pseudogene TRBV3-2), the J gene TRBJ2-6; D is ambiguous. Trimming removed 1 base from V and 0 bases from J, with 4 bases in between. Per germline, CDR1 LGHDT and CDR2 YNNKEL (reference sequence). The CDR3 length is 15 residues. The CDR3 region is CASSQGNSGANVLTF. CDR3 sequence (DNA): TGTGCCAGCAGCCAAGGGAACTCTGGGGCCAACGTCCTGACTTTC.

The rearrangement joins TRBV20-1 to TRBJ2-3, with TRBD2 matching over 7 bases. Germline trimming cut 3 bases from V and 6 bases from J; bases unmatched to any gene: 9. The CDR3 runs to 14 residues. The germline gives CDR1 DFQATT, CDR2 SNEGSKA (reference sequence). In DNA, the CDR3 is TGCAGTGCTAGTAAGGCGGGAGTCGGTGATACGCAGTATTTT. Its translation: CSASKAGVGDTQYF.

The chain uses TRBV28 and TRBJ2-7; TRBD2 might be the D (6 bases). V was cut by 6 bases and J by 2 bases, with 11 bases left in between. Germline CDR1 is MDHEN and CDR2 is SYDVKM. The CDR3 spans 13 residues. The CDR3 sequence: CASSWTIPYEQYF. In DNA, the CDR3 is TGTGCCAGCAGCTGGACTATCCCCTACGAGCAGTACTTC.

CDR3 residues: CASSLGGHNQPQHF. Here the CDR3 DNA reads TGTGCCAGCAGTCTAGGGGGCCACAATCAGCCCCAGCATTTT. V and J are TRBV7-6 and TRBJ1-5; TRBD1 matches 7 bases. This CDR3 spans 14 amino acids. The junction had 5 bases not matched to a gene; V was cut back by 6 bases and J by 3 bases. Germline V gene lookup returns CDR1 SGHVS and CDR2 FNYEAQ.

As DNA, the CDR3 is TGCGCCAGCGGCTCAGGGACCTGGTTTAATCGCGATGAGCAGTTCTTC. Encoded protein: CASGSGTWFNRDEQFF. The V and J genes are TRBV4-1 and TRBJ2-1; D assignment may be TRBD1 or TRBD2 (5 bases each). The ends were cut back, 8 bases at V and 8 bases at J, with 25 bases in the middle. Germline CDR1 MGHRA, CDR2 YSYEKL. This CDR3 is built from 16 residues.

The chain uses TRBV28 and TRBJ1-5; D remains unclear. Germline V lookup: CDR1 MDHEN, CDR2 SYDVKM. CDR3 size: 10 residues. CDR3 DNA: TGTGCGGTCGGAGGGCAGCCCCAGCATTTT. Translated: CAVGGQPQHF.

The chain is built from TRBV6-1 and TRBJ1-3, with D possibly being TRBD1 (5 bases). Trimming pared 4 bases from V and 2 bases from J, leaving 15 bases between. The CDR3 is 16 amino acids. Germline CDR1 reads MNHNS; CDR2 reads SASEGT. DNA for the CDR3: TGTGCCAGCAGTGGGGTGGGCAGGGAACCTGGAAACACCATATATTTT. Its protein product is CASSGVGREPGNTIYF.

The rearrangement uses TRBV6-5 and TRBJ1-3; D is unclear. V lost 6 bases and J 1 base, leaving 7 bases between the germline ends. Germline CDR1 is MNHEY and CDR2 is SVGAGI. The CDR3 is 13 amino acids. This CDR3 is CASRVNSGNTIYF. The CDR3 DNA reads as TGTGCCAGCAGGGTCAATTCTGGAAACACCATATATTTT.

The CDR3 coding sequence is TGTGCCAGCAGCTTCGGGACACCCTTTAACTATGGCTACACCTTC. This translates into CASSFGTPFNYGYTF. The chain couples TRBV7-3 to TRBJ1-2, with D perhaps matching TRBD1 (6 bases). The CDR3 is 15 amino acids. Trimming took off 3 bases at V and 1 base at J, with 12 bases between the two ends. Germline loops: CDR1 SGHTA, CDR2 FQGTGA.

The chain carries TRBV28 and TRBJ1-4; 7 bases line up with TRBD1. CDR1 MDHEN and CDR2 SYDVKM come from the germline V gene. V shed 2 bases, J shed 5 bases, and the junction held 5 bases outside the gene matches. This CDR3 is built from 15 residues. CDR3 nucleotide sequence: TGTGCCAGCAGTTTAAGGGGACAGAGGAATGAAAAACTGTTTTTT. It yields the protein CASSLRGQRNEKLFF. The full variable domain, in which reference TRBV28 and TRBJ1-4 provide the parts outside the CDR3, is DVKVTQSSRYLVKRTGEKVFLECVQDMDHENMFWYRQDPGLGLRLIYFSYDVKMKEKGDIPEGYSVSREKKERFSLILESASTNQTSMYLCASSLRGQRNEKLFFGSGTQLSVL.

The CDR3 here is CASSQIGGTEAFF. Written as DNA, the CDR3 is TGTGCCAGCAGCCAGATAGGGGGCACTGAAGCTTTCTTT. V gene TRBV3-1 (or the pseudogene TRBV3-2) combines with J gene TRBJ1-1; possibly TRBD1 for D (6 bases). Germline-derived CDR1 and CDR2 are LGHDT and YNNKEL (reference sequence). This CDR3 has 13 amino acids. V was pared by 3 bases and J by 4 bases, with 9 bases between.

The chain uses TRBV7-9 and TRBJ1-2; a possible D gene is TRBD1 (5 bases). There are 15 residues in the CDR3. Germline-derived CDR1 and CDR2 are SEHNR and FQNEAQ (reference sequence). The V and J ends lost 2 bases and 4 bases respectively, with 14 bases between them. The CDR3, as DNA: TGTGCCAGCAGCTTACTAGGGGCTCGAGGCTATGGCTACACCTTC. It encodes CASSLLGARGYGYTF.

This clone has only one observation. This rearrangement joins TRBV7-2 to TRBJ2-3, with D maybe TRBD1 (5 bases). This CDR3 is 12 amino acids long. Deletions cut 5 bases from V and 6 bases from J, with 9 bases between. Germline V gene sequence: CDR1 SGHTA, CDR2 FQGNSA. The CDR3 sequence: CASSPAGDTQYF. The CDR3 DNA sequence: TGTGCCAGCAGCCCAGCAGGGGATACGCAGTATTTT.

Worth noting for this clone: This sample includes further DNA sequences coding for the same CDR3. CDR3 in DNA: TGTGCCAGCAGTTTGTACAATGAGCAGTTCTTC. It is translated as CASSLYNEQFF. The V and J genes are TRBV27 and TRBJ2-1, with D unclear. The V gene's germline CDR1 is MNHEY and CDR2 SMNVEV (reference sequence). This CDR3 is 11 amino acids long. V lost 3 bases and J lost 4, with 1 base in between.

J is TRBJ1-1 and V is TRBV12-3 or TRBV12-4; 8 bases fit TRBD1. The CDR3 totals 12 residues. The J segment lost 10 bases and the V segment lost 8 bases, leaving 9 bases of the junction unmatched. The CDR3 nucleotides read TGTGCCAGCGGAAGACAGGGGAGGAGAGCTTTCTTT. Its protein is CASGRQGRRAFF.

In its sample, this clone was seen once. The V and J genes are TRBV6-2 or TRBV6-3 and TRBJ2-7; 13 nucleotides agree with TRBD2. This CDR3 contains 14 residues. V was pared by 5 bases and J by 4 bases, with 2 bases of the junction left unmatched. The germline V gene has CDR1 MNHEY and CDR2 SVGEGT. CDR3: CASSEGLAGYEQYF. Here the CDR3 DNA reads TGTGCCAGCAGTGAGGGACTAGCGGGGTACGAGCAGTACTTC.

This rearrangement joins TRBV29-1 to TRBJ2-1, with 8 positions matching TRBD1. Per the germline V gene, CDR1 is SQVTM and CDR2 is ANQGSEA. The CDR3 extends over 14 amino acids. V lost 3 bases to trimming and J lost 2 bases; unmatched junction nucleotides: 3. This CDR3 reads CSVESDRAYNEQFF. The DNA for the CDR3 is TGCAGCGTTGAGTCGGACAGGGCCTACAATGAGCAGTTCTTC.

The J gene is TRBJ2-5, the V gene TRBV5-1; 8 bases match TRBD1. Germline V lookup: CDR1 SGHRS, CDR2 YFSETQ. V shed 0 bases and J 3 bases; nucleotides not matched to a gene: 4. This CDR3 has 15 amino acids. The CDR3 bases are TGCGCCAGCAGCTTGGAGGGGACAGGAGAAGAGACCCAGTACTTC. It translates to CASSLEGTGEETQYF.

The J gene is TRBJ2-5, the V gene TRBV2; unclear D gene. CDR1 is SNHLY, CDR2 FYNNEI, per germline. Trimming cost V 5 bases and J 5 bases, with 12 bases left between them. The CDR3 length is 13 residues. The CDR3 region has the DNA TGTGCCAGCAGTAAACCCCTGGAGGAGACCCAGTACTTC. Encoded protein: CASSKPLEETQYF.

The CDR3 is CASQQGAQGNQPQHF. DNA for the CDR3: TGTGCCAGTCAACAGGGGGCGCAGGGCAATCAGCCCCAGCATTTT. The genes are TRBV2 and TRBJ1-5, with 9 nucleotides matching TRBD1. This CDR3 comprises 15 residues. In germline, CDR1 is SNHLY, CDR2 FYNNEI. V was clipped by 9 bases and J by 2 bases; unmatched bases: 8.

This rearrangement joins TRBV7-9 to TRBJ2-7, with D perhaps matching TRBD1 or TRBD2 (5 bases each). CDR1 and CDR2 (germline): SEHNR, FQNEAQ (reference sequence). This CDR3 comprises 13 residues. V was shortened by 6 bases and J by 6 bases, with 15 bases between the two germline ends. The CDR3 loop reads CASRPRGRPEQYF. The CDR3 DNA is TGTGCCAGCAGACCGAGGGGACGTCCCGAGCAGTACTTC.

The chain links TRBV7-9 to TRBJ1-2; D possibly corresponds to TRBD1 (5 bases). CDR1 SEHNR and CDR2 FQNEAQ come from the germline V gene (reference sequence). V was pared by 5 bases and J by 3 bases, with 13 bases between. The CDR3 length is 14 residues. DNA for the CDR3: TGTGCCAGCAGCCCCCGGGTGGGGGACTATGGCTACACCTTC. It specifies CASSPRVGDYGYTF.

J is TRBJ1-3 and V is TRBV19; TRBD1 matches 8 bases. V gave up 5 bases and J gave up 1 base; unmatched junction bases: 10. Germline values: CDR1 LNHDA, CDR2 SQIVND (reference sequence). There are 17 residues in the CDR3. CDR3: CASSPGQGLRSGNTIYF. The CDR3 bases are TGTGCCAGTAGTCCTGGACAGGGACTTCGTTCTGGAAACACCATATATTTT.